Sequencing of this TCR beta chain was carried out in a study of T cell responses to AZD1222 COVID-19 vaccine. Sequenced by immunoSEQ multiplex PCR; TCRdb stores in-frame clones only, minus some. The sample has about 120,000 clones, over 75% seen once. V trimming: 6 bases; J trimming: 10 bases; junction bases outside the gene matches: 6. CDR3 length: 13 amino acids. Germline lookup yields CDR1 WSHSY and CDR2 SAAADI. Specimen: peripheral blood, collected on day 0 of AZD1222 vaccination. The clonotype comes from an adult in good health. The chain carries TRBV10-2 and TRBJ1-6; 7 bases match TRBD1. Written as DNA, the CDR3 is TGCGCCAGCAGAGGGGGCTTAATATCACCCCTCCACTTT. This translates into CASRGGLISPLHF.